A selection of T cell receptor beta chains follows, all from one sample in a study of blood T cell repertoires in COVID-19. TCRdb keeps only in-frame clones here, not all; method: immunoSEQ multiplex PCR. The sample yields roughly 170,000 clones, more than 80% seen once. The specimen was peripheral blood. These receptors originate from a human donor in a cohort sampled during active COVID-19. The CDR3 runs from the conserved cysteine through the conserved F or W. The order of the fields is clone size, J gene, D gene, V gene, CDR3 protein, CDR3 DNA. The D gene is left open where the match is weak. The size entry is marked missing in some rows and otherwise reads once, few, many or a size class.

>.|TRBJ2-2|.|TRBV15
CATSRDPRGGTGELFF
TGTGCCACCAGCAGAGATCCGCGGGGAGGAACCGGGGAGCTGTTTTTT
>.|TRBJ1-5|TRBD1|TRBV10-3
CAISEGTGVQPQHF
TGTGCCATCAGCGAAGGGACAGGGGTTCAGCCCCAGCATTTT
>.|TRBJ1-2|.|TRBV14
CASSQAGGGINYGYTF
TGTGCCAGCAGCCAAGCCGGGGGAGGGATTAACTATGGCTACACCTTC
>.|TRBJ2-1|.|TRBV12-3/TRBV12-4
CASRPDSRGQFF
TGTGCCAGCAGGCCGGACAGCCGGGGGCAGTTCTTC
>.|TRBJ1-2|TRBD1|TRBV13
CASSLGGIGTAYGYTF
TGTGCCAGCAGCTTAGGCGGAATTGGGACAGCCTATGGCTACACCTTC
>.|TRBJ1-2|.|TRBV6-6
CASSYSNGRGYGYTF
TGTGCCAGCAGTTACTCGAATGGCAGAGGATATGGCTACACCTTC
>.|TRBJ2-1|.|TRBV12-3/TRBV12-4
CASSYSGKGEQFF
TGTGCCAGCAGTTATTCGGGTAAAGGTGAGCAGTTCTTC
>.|TRBJ2-7|TRBD1|TRBV19
CASSIQTGSPEQYF
TGTGCCAGTAGTATTCAGACAGGGTCACCCGAGCAGTACTTC
>few|TRBJ2-1|.|TRBV11-2
CASSLGEVGEQFF
TGTGCCAGCAGCTTAGGAGAGGTTGGTGAGCAGTTCTTC
>.|TRBJ1-5|.|TRBV15
CATSRDGGDYQPQHF
TGTGCCACCAGCAGAGATGGGGGGGACTATCAGCCCCAGCATTTT
>.|TRBJ2-3|.|TRBV7-6
CASSLALAGDTQYF
TGTGCCAGCAGCTTAGCCCTAGCCGGAGATACGCAGTATTTT
>.|TRBJ1-3|.|TRBV6-5
CATSNRHSGNTIYF
TGTGCCACCAGTAACAGGCACTCTGGAAACACCATATATTTT
>.|TRBJ2-4|.|TRBV24-1
CATSHGKAKNIQYF
TGTGCCACCAGTCACGGGAAGGCCAAAAACATTCAGTACTTC
>once|TRBJ1-2|.|TRBV6-1
CASSERDYGYTF
TGTGCCAGCAGTGAGAGGGACTATGGCTACACCTTC
>.|TRBJ2-5|TRBD2|TRBV13
CASSSTSGGSQETQYF
TGTGCCAGCAGCTCGACTAGCGGGGGATCCCAAGAGACCCAGTACTTC
>.|TRBJ1-1|.|TRBV30
CAWIWAAANTEAFF
TGTGCCTGGATCTGGGCCGCTGCGAACACTGAAGCTTTCTTT
>once|TRBJ2-1|TRBD2|TRBV24-1
CATSDGGGGNEQFF
TGTGCCACCAGTGATGGGGGGGGTGGGAATGAGCAGTTCTTC
>.|TRBJ1-1|TRBD1|TRBV14
CASSPGRGPWTEAFF
TGTGCCAGCAGCCCGGGAAGGGGGCCTTGGACTGAAGCTTTCTTT
>once|TRBJ2-2|TRBD1|TRBV5-1
CASSPPVATGSGLFF
TGCGCCAGCAGCCCCCCGGTCGCGACAGGGTCAGGGCTGTTTTTT
>once|TRBJ2-1|TRBD1|TRBV5-1
CASSPGQGSSYNEQFF
TGCGCCAGCAGCCCGGGACAGGGAAGCTCCTACAATGAGCAGTTCTTC
>.|TRBJ1-2|.|TRBV7-6
CASSPASGGNYGYTF
TGTGCCAGCAGCCCAGCCTCTGGGGGGAACTATGGCTACACCTTC
>.|TRBJ2-3|.|TRBV15
CATSSRRQTLTDTQYF
TGTGCCACCAGCAGCCGGCGACAGACCCTTACAGATACGCAGTATTTT
>.|TRBJ2-3|.|TRBV6-5
CASSYSGPTGDTQYF
TGTGCCAGCAGTTACTCGGGCCCCACAGGGGATACGCAGTATTTT
>few|TRBJ2-3|TRBD2|TRBV6-1
CASSEVLAGGTDTQYF
TGTGCCAGCAGTGAAGTACTAGCGGGGGGCACAGATACGCAGTATTTT
>few|TRBJ2-1|TRBD1|TRBV7-3
CASSYPGQNIQFF
TGTGCCAGCAGCTACCCGGGACAGAACATTCAGTTCTTC
>.|TRBJ2-1|.|TRBV5-1
CASSSPGGQYNEQFF
TGCGCCAGCAGCTCCCCGGGGGGACAATACAATGAGCAGTTCTTC
>.|TRBJ1-4|.|TRBV9
CASSVTGSATNEKLFF
TGTGCCAGCAGCGTAACAGGCAGTGCAACTAATGAAAAACTGTTTTTT
>.|TRBJ1-5|TRBD1|TRBV5-5
CASSIGDRDNQPQHF
TGTGCCAGCAGCATAGGGGACAGGGACAATCAGCCCCAGCATTTT
>few|TRBJ2-1|.|TRBV5-1
CASTGYNEQFF
TGCGCCAGCACCGGCTACAATGAGCAGTTCTTC
>.|TRBJ1-5|.|TRBV4-1
CASSQERGFHQPQHF
TGCGCCAGCAGCCAAGAACGGGGGTTCCATCAGCCCCAGCATTTT
>.|TRBJ1-5|.|TRBV2
CASSESKTERYSNQPQHF
TGTGCCAGCAGTGAATCAAAGACGGAGCGTTATAGCAATCAGCCCCAGCATTTT
>.|TRBJ2-3|TRBD1|TRBV7-9
CASSSRDRLMNTQYF
TGTGCCAGCAGCTCCCGGGACAGGCTCATGAATACGCAGTATTTT
>.|TRBJ1-1|.|TRBV4-2
CASSQGGGVMNTEAFF
TGTGCCAGCAGCCAAGGAGGGGGGGTTATGAACACTGAAGCTTTCTTT
>.|TRBJ2-3|.|TRBV3-1/TRBV3-2
CASSQEGQANTDTQYF
TGTGCCAGCAGCCAAGAAGGCCAGGCGAACACAGATACGCAGTATTTT
>.|TRBJ1-1|.|TRBV25-1
CASSGYSEAFF
TGTGCCAGCAGTGGATACAGTGAAGCTTTCTTT
>.|TRBJ1-1|.|TRBV6-5
CASSLRGEYTEAFF
TGTGCCAGCAGTCTCAGGGGAGAGTACACTGAAGCTTTCTTT
>once|TRBJ2-1|.|TRBV19
CATRQTEFSFREQFF
TGTGCCACCAGACAGACCGAATTTAGCTTCCGTGAGCAGTTCTTC
>few|TRBJ1-5|.|TRBV7-6
CASSLELNQPQHF
TGTGCCAGCAGCTTAGAACTGAATCAGCCCCAGCATTTT
>.|TRBJ2-5|.|TRBV6-2/TRBV6-3
CASSYELGAQETQYF
TGTGCCAGCAGTTACGAGCTTGGGGCACAAGAGACCCAGTACTTC
>.|TRBJ2-3|TRBD1|TRBV11-1
CASSPRTGPDTQYF
TGTGCCAGCAGCCCCCGGACAGGGCCAGATACGCAGTATTTT
>.|TRBJ1-4|TRBD1|TRBV27
CASSFGQGEKLFF
TGTGCCAGCAGTTTTGGACAGGGTGAAAAACTGTTTTTT
>.|TRBJ1-1|.|TRBV25-1
CASSEFVGGGTEAFF
TGTGCCAGCAGTGAATTTGTCGGGGGGGGCACTGAAGCTTTCTTT
>.|TRBJ2-5|.|TRBV10-3
CAISDPVGASETQYF
TGTGCCATCAGTGACCCAGTGGGGGCCTCGGAGACCCAGTACTTC
>.|TRBJ1-6|TRBD1|TRBV9
CASSATGASSYNSPLHF
TGTGCCAGCAGCGCAACAGGGGCGAGCTCCTATAATTCACCCCTCCACTTT
>.|TRBJ1-2|TRBD1|TRBV2
CATEPGQGATYGYTF
TGTGCCACTGAACCGGGACAGGGGGCGACCTATGGCTACACCTTC
>.|TRBJ1-2|TRBD1|TRBV4-1
CASSQVDRGSYGYTF
TGCGCCAGCAGCCAAGTGGACAGGGGGTCCTATGGCTACACCTTC
>.|TRBJ2-1|.|TRBV6-1
CASSETQSSNEQFF
TGTGCCAGCAGTGAAACTCAAAGTTCCAATGAGCAGTTCTTC
>.|TRBJ2-7|TRBD2|TRBV10-2
CAIRLAGTYEQYF
TGCGCCATCCGACTAGCGGGAACCTACGAGCAGTACTTC
>.|TRBJ2-7|.|TRBV10-2
CASSGQDYEQYF
TGCGCCAGCAGTGGTCAGGACTACGAGCAGTACTTC
>few|TRBJ2-1|TRBD2|TRBV12-5
CASGPPPSGGINEQFF
TGTGCTAGTGGTCCCCCACCTAGCGGGGGTATCAATGAGCAGTTCTTC
>.|TRBJ2-1|TRBD1|TRBV29-1
CSATGAASYNEQFF
TGCAGCGCCACAGGGGCAGCCTCCTACAATGAGCAGTTCTTC
>.|TRBJ2-5|TRBD1|TRBV6-1
CASSEDRTLVETQYF
TGTGCCAGCAGTGAGGACAGGACCCTAGTAGAGACCCAGTACTTC
>few|TRBJ2-7|.|TRBV6-6
CASERGGNYEQYF
TGTGCCAGCGAGAGGGGCGGGAACTACGAGCAGTACTTC
>few|TRBJ2-2|.|TRBV14
CASSQYGQYTGELFF
TGTGCCAGCAGCCAGTACGGACAGTACACCGGGGAGCTGTTTTTT
>few|TRBJ1-2|.|TRBV18
CASSPGTPAGYYGYTF
TGTGCCAGCTCACCAGGGACGCCCGCGGGGTACTATGGCTACACCTTC
>.|TRBJ1-2|TRBD1|TRBV29-1
CSVAGQDVWSYTF
TGCAGCGTAGCCGGACAGGATGTATGGAGCTACACCTTC
>few|TRBJ2-5|TRBD1|TRBV15
CATSRGTGQETQYF
TGTGCCACCAGCAGAGGGACAGGCCAAGAGACCCAGTACTTC
>.|TRBJ1-2|TRBD1|TRBV2
CASSETEGRGGAGYTF
TGTGCCAGCAGCGAAACCGAGGGGAGAGGGGGCGCTGGCTACACCTTC